The rows below give T cell receptor beta chains drawn from one sample of a study of cytomegalovirus exposure and HLA in healthy donors. Here immunoSEQ multiplex PCR was the method, and the copy in TCRdb shows in-frame clones only, minus some. The profile shows over 200,000 clones, approximately 90% of them singletons. Material: PBMCs. These receptors were obtained from a woman aged 18-30 years in good health and CMV-seronegative. CDR3s include the opening cysteine and the closing phenylalanine or tryptophan. D genes are given only for firm matches. Size is stated for part of the rows, as once, few or many counts, or as a class when the clone is expanded.

TRBJ2-1	-	TRBV9	TRBD2	CASSPQGRGGPNEQFF	TGTGCCAGCAGCCCCCAGGGCCGGGGGGGCCCCAATGAGCAGTTCTTC
TRBJ1-1	-	TRBV5-1	TRBD1	CASSLGFGTADTEAFF	TGCGCCAGCAGCTTGGGCTTCGGGACAGCGGACACTGAAGCTTTCTTT
TRBJ2-7	few	TRBV6-5	-	CASRGIQGPEQYF	TGTGCCAGCAGGGGGATACAGGGCCCCGAGCAGTACTTC
TRBJ2-5	-	TRBV13	-	CASSLAGGARGETQYF	TGTGCCAGCAGCTTAGCTGGAGGGGCGCGCGGTGAGACCCAGTACTTC
TRBJ2-7	-	TRBV7-9	TRBD1	CASSLATGTDEQYF	TGTGCCAGCAGCTTAGCGACGGGGACAGACGAGCAGTACTTC
TRBJ2-7	-	TRBV5-5	TRBD1	CASSPGTGGSYEQYF	TGTGCCAGCAGCCCCGGGACAGGGGGGTCCTACGAGCAGTACTTC
TRBJ2-2	-	TRBV2	TRBD1	CASQDRENTGELFF	TGTGCCAGCCAAGACAGGGAGAACACCGGGGAGCTGTTTTTT
TRBJ2-5	-	TRBV10-3	-	CAIRPDRFPPAGTQYF	TGTGCCATCAGACCCGACAGGTTTCCTCCGGCGGGGACCCAGTACTTC
TRBJ2-2	-	TRBV29-1	TRBD1	CSAQRQGDTGELFF	TGCAGCGCTCAAAGACAGGGGGACACCGGGGAGCTGTTTTTT
TRBJ1-1	-	TRBV2	-	CASRGDTVNTEAFF	TGTGCCAGCAGGGGGGACACAGTAAACACTGAAGCTTTCTTT
TRBJ2-5	few	TRBV4-2	-	CASSQDREVETQYF	TGTGCCAGCAGCCAAGATCGAGAAGTGGAGACCCAGTACTTC
TRBJ2-1	-	TRBV4-1	TRBD2	CASRPTSGDEQFF	TGCGCCAGCAGGCCTACTAGCGGCGATGAGCAGTTCTTC
TRBJ2-3	-	TRBV5-1	-	CASSWPVQGGSTDTQYF	TGCGCCAGCAGCTGGCCGGTTCAGGGGGGAAGCACAGATACGCAGTATTTT
TRBJ2-3	-	TRBV11-1	-	CASSFKKRSRVDTQYF	TGTGCCAGCAGCTTTAAGAAGCGGAGCCGGGTAGATACGCAGTATTTT
TRBJ1-2	-	TRBV7-2	-	CASSLGVAANYGYTF	TGTGCCAGCAGCTTAGGGGTTGCGGCTAACTATGGCTACACCTTC
TRBJ1-4	-	TRBV4-1	-	CASSQVPGTNEKLFF	TGCGCCAGCAGCCAAGTGCCGGGGACTAATGAAAAACTGTTTTTT
TRBJ1-1	-	TRBV5-4	TRBD1	CASRQGQGLGAFF	TGTGCCAGCAGGCAGGGACAGGGGCTGGGAGCTTTCTTT
TRBJ1-5	-	TRBV19	-	CASSTGHYNQPQHF	TGTGCCAGTAGTACGGGACACTACAATCAGCCCCAGCATTTT
TRBJ1-2	-	TRBV5-6	-	CASSADSIPPYGYTF	TGTGCCAGCAGCGCGGACAGTATTCCTCCCTATGGCTACACCTTC
TRBJ2-3	-	TRBV2	TRBD2	CASGTSGTDTQYF	TGTGCCAGTGGGACTAGCGGAACAGATACGCAGTATTTT
TRBJ2-2	-	TRBV7-2	-	CASSLVGVPGELFF	TGTGCCAGCAGCTTAGTCGGGGTCCCCGGGGAGCTGTTTTTT
TRBJ2-7	-	TRBV28	TRBD2	CASSFRGGRAEQYF	TGTGCCAGCAGTTTTAGGGGCGGGAGGGCCGAGCAGTACTTC
TRBJ2-7	once	TRBV2	TRBD1	CASHRTGGPYEQYF	TGTGCCAGCCATAGGACAGGGGGCCCCTACGAGCAGTACTTC
TRBJ1-4	-	TRBV5-1	-	CASSLVPGEKLFF	TGCGCCAGCAGCTTGGTTCCGGGGGAAAAACTGTTTTTT
TRBJ2-1	-	TRBV10-3	-	CAISPRGGNEQFF	TGTGCCATCAGTCCGCGAGGGGGCAATGAGCAGTTCTTC
TRBJ2-3	-	TRBV6-1	TRBD2	CASSERVAGGVGTDTQYF	TGTGCCAGCAGTGAAAGGGTAGCGGGAGGAGTTGGCACAGATACGCAGTATTTT
TRBJ2-3	-	TRBV9	TRBD2	CASSERGGEYTDTQYF	TGTGCCAGCAGCGAAAGGGGAGGGGAGTACACAGATACGCAGTATTTT
TRBJ1-2	-	TRBV6-6	TRBD1	CASSYEPGQGYGYTF	TGTGCCAGCAGTTACGAGCCGGGACAGGGTTATGGCTACACCTTC
TRBJ2-2	-	TRBV9	-	CASNSNTGELFF	TGTGCCAGCAACAGTAACACCGGGGAGCTGTTTTTT
TRBJ2-3	-	TRBV27	-	CASSPLFETTDTQYF	TGTGCCAGCAGTCCCCTATTCGAAACCACAGATACGCAGTATTTT
TRBJ2-7	-	TRBV6-1	TRBD1	CASSENDRVAYEQYF	TGTGCCAGCAGTGAAAACGACAGGGTAGCCTACGAGCAGTACTTC
TRBJ2-1	-	TRBV7-3	TRBD1	CASSWTGGYEQFF	TGTGCCAGCAGCTGGACAGGGGGCTATGAGCAGTTCTTC
TRBJ2-2	-	TRBV6-1	-	CASNTGGSNTGELFF	TGTGCCAGCAACACTGGAGGTTCTAACACCGGGGAGCTGTTTTTT
TRBJ2-7	-	TRBV27	-	CASRRGSHEQYF	TGTGCCAGCAGGAGAGGGTCACACGAGCAGTACTTC
TRBJ2-7	-	TRBV10-2	TRBD2	CASNLGTSGSSYEQYF	TGCGCCAGCAATTTGGGCACTAGCGGTAGCTCCTACGAGCAGTACTTC
TRBJ2-3	once	TRBV10-2	TRBD1	CASWTGFTDTQYF	TGCGCCAGCTGGACAGGTTTCACAGATACGCAGTATTTT
TRBJ1-1	-	TRBV4-3	-	CASSQDLNTRTTAFF	TGCGCCAGCAGCCAAGATCTGAACACGAGAACTACAGCTTTCTTT
TRBJ1-5	-	TRBV7-2	-	CASSLATGDQPQHF	TGTGCCAGCAGCTTAGCGACAGGAGATCAGCCCCAGCATTTT
TRBJ2-7	once	TRBV14	TRBD2	CASSPGGISYEQYF	TGTGCCAGCAGCCCGGGGGGTATTAGTTACGAGCAGTACTTC
TRBJ2-4	-	TRBV4-3	TRBD1	CASSQDDRVNIQYF	TGCGCCAGCAGCCAAGACGACAGGGTAAACATTCAGTACTTC
TRBJ2-3	-	TRBV18	TRBD1	CASSPPWDRVADTQYF	TGTGCCAGCTCACCACCCTGGGACAGGGTCGCAGATACGCAGTATTTT
TRBJ2-1	-	TRBV6-4	-	CASRQRASDSYNEQFF	TGTGCCAGCAGACAGCGGGCTAGCGACTCCTACAATGAGCAGTTCTTC
TRBJ1-1	once	TRBV5-1	-	CASSLRGNTEAFF	TGCGCCAGCAGCCTCCGGGGGAACACTGAAGCTTTCTTT
TRBJ1-2	few	TRBV5-6	TRBD1	CASSSRDRPYGYTF	TGTGCCAGCAGCTCCCGGGACAGGCCGTATGGCTACACCTTC